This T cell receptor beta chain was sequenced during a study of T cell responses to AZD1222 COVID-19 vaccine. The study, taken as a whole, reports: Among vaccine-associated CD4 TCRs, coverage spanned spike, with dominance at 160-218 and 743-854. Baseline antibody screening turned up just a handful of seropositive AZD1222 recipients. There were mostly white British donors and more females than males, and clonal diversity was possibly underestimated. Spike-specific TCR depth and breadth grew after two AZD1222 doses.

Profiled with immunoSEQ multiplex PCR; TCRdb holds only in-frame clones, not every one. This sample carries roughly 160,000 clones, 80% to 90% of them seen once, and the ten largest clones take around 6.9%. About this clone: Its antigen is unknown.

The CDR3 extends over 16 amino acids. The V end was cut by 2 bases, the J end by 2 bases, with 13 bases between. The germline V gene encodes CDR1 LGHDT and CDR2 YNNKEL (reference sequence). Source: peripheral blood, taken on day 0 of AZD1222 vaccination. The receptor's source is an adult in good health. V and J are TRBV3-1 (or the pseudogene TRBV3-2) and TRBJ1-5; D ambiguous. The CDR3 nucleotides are TGTGCCAGCAGCCAAACAGAATTGTTTGGCAATCAGCCCCAGCATTTT. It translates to CASSQTELFGNQPQHF.